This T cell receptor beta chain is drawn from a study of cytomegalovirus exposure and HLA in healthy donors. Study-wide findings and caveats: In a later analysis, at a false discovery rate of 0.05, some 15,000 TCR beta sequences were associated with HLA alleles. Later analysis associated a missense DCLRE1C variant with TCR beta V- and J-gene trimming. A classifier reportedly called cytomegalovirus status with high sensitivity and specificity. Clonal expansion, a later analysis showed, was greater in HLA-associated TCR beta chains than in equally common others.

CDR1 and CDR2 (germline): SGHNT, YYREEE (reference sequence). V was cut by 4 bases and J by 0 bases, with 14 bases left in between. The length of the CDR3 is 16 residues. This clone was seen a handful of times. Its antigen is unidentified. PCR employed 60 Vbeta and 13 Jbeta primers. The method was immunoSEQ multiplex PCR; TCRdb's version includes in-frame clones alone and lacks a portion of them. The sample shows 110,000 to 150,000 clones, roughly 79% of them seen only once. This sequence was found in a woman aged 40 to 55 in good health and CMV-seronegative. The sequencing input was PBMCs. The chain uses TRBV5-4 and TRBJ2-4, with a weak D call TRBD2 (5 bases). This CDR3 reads CASSPEVAIAKNIQYF. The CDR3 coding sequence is TGTGCCAGCAGCCCGGAGGTAGCGATAGCCAAAAACATTCAGTACTTC.